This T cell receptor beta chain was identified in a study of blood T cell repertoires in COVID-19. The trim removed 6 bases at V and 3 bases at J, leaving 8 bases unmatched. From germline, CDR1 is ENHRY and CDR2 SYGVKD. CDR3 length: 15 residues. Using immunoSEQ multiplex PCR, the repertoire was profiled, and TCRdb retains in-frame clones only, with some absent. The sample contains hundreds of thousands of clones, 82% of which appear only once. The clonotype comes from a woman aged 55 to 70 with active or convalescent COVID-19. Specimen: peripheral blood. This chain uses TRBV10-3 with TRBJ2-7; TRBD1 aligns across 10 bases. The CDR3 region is CAISPRDRGLYEQYF. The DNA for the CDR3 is TGTGCCATCAGCCCCCGGGACAGGGGTCTCTACGAGCAGTACTTC.